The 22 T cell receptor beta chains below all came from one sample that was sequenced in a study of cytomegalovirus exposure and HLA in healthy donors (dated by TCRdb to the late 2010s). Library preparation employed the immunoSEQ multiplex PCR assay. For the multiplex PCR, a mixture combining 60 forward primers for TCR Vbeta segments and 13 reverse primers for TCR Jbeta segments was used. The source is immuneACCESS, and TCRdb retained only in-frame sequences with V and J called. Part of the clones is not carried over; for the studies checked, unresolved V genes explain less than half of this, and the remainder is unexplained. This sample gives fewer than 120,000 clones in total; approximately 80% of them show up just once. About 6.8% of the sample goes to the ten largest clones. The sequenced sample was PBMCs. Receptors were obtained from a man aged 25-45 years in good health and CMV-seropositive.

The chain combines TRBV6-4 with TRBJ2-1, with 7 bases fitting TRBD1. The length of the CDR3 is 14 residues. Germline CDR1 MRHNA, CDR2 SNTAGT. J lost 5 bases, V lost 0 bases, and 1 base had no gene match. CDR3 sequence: CASSDSGTDNEQFF. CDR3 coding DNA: TGTGCCAGCAGTGACTCTGGGACAGACAATGAGCAGTTCTTC.

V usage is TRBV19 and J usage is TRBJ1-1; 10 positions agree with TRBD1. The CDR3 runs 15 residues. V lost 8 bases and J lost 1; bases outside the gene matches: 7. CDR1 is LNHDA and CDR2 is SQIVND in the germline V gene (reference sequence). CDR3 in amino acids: CASGRTGGTNTEAFF. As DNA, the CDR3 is TGTGCCAGTGGCCGGACAGGGGGAACGAACACTGAAGCTTTCTTT.

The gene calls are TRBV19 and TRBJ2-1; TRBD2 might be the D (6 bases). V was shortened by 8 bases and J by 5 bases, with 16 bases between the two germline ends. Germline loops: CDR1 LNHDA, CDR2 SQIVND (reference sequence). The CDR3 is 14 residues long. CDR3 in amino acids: CASRLMGGDNEQFF. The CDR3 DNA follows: TGTGCCAGTCGCCTTATGGGCGGGGACAATGAGCAGTTCTTC.

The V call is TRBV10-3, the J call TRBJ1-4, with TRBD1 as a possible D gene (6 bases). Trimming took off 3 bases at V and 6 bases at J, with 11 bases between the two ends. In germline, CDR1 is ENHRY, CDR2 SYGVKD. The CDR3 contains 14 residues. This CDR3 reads CAISEAGDDEKLFF. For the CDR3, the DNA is TGTGCCATCAGTGAAGCAGGGGATGATGAAAAACTGTTTTTT.

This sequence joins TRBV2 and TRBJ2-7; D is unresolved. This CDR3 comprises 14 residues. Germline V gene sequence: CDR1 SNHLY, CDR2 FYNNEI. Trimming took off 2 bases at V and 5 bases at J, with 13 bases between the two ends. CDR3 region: CASSETVHLDEQYF. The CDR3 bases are TGTGCCAGCAGTGAAACAGTTCATCTCGACGAGCAGTACTTC.

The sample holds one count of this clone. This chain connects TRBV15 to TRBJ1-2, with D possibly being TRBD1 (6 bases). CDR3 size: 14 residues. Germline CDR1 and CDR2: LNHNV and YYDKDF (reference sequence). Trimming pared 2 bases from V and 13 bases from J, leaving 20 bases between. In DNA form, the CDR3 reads TGTGCCACCAGCAGACAGGGGAATAGTGGCGGTCGCACCTTC. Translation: CATSRQGNSGGRTF.

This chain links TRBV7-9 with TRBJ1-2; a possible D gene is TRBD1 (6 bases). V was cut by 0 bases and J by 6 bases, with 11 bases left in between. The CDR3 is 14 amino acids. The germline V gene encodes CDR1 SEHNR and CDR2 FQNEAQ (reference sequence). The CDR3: CASSLAGGDDGYTF. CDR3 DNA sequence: TGTGCCAGCAGCTTAGCTGGGGGCGATGATGGCTACACCTTC.

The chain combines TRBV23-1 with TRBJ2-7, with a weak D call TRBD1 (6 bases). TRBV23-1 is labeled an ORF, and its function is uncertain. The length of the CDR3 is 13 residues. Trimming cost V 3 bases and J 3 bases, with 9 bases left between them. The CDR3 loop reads CASSHRTDYEQYF. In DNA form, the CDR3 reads TGCGCCAGCAGTCATCGGACAGACTACGAGCAGTACTTC.

The CDR3 region has the DNA TGTGCCAGCAGCGCCCGGGACATCTCAGGTGGCTACACCTTC. It encodes CASSARDISGGYTF. The chain is built from TRBV7-9 and TRBJ1-2, with a weak D call TRBD1 (6 bases). The CDR3 sequence is 14 residues long. Germline CDR1 SEHNR, CDR2 FQNEAQ (reference sequence). Trimming pared 5 bases from V and 7 bases from J, leaving 17 bases between.

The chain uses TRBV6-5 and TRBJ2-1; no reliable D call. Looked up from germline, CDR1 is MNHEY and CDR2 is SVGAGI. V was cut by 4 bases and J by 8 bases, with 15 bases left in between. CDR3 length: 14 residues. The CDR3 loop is CASSSPSLSYEQFF. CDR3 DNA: TGTGCCAGCAGTTCCCCTTCCCTGTCGTATGAGCAGTTCTTC.

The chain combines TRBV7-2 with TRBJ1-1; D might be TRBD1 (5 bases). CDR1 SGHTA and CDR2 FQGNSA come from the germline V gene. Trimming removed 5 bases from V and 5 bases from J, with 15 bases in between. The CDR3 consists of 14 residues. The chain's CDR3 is CASSPRVLGTEAFF. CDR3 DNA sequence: TGTGCCAGCAGCCCCAGGGTTTTGGGGACTGAAGCTTTCTTT.

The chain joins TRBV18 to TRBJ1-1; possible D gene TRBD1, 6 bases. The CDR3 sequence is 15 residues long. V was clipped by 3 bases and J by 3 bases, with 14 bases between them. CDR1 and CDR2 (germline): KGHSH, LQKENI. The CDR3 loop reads CASSPRAGADTEAFF. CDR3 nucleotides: TGTGCCAGCTCACCCCGGGCGGGGGCGGACACTGAAGCTTTCTTT.

CDR3 loop: CASSYSWAGTTGELFF. Here the CDR3 DNA reads TGTGCCAGCAGTTACTCGTGGGCAGGAACCACCGGGGAGCTGTTTTTT. The chain combines TRBV6-5 with TRBJ2-2; D is unclear. The germline V gene has CDR1 MNHEY and CDR2 SVGAGI. This CDR3 has 16 residues. V was cut by 0 bases and J by 4 bases, with 12 bases left in between.

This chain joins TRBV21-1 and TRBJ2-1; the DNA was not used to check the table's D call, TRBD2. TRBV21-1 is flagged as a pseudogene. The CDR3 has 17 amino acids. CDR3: CASSSSLGTSGANEQFF. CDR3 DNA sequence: TGTGCCAGCAGCTCATCACTCGGGACTAGCGGGGCCAATGAGCAGTTCTTC.

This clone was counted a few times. The CDR3 bases are TGTGCCAGCAGCGTCGGGACAGGGGGTTTCGAGCAGTACTTC. The encoded protein is CASSVGTGGFEQYF. The chain has TRBV9 and TRBJ2-7; the match to TRBD1 covers 11 bases. The germline V gene encodes CDR1 SGDLS and CDR2 YYNGEE. J was trimmed by 6 bases and V by 2 bases; bases with no gene match: 4. The CDR3 totals 14 residues. The full variable domain, with the rest looked up from reference TRBV9 and TRBJ2-7, is DSGVTQTPKHLITATGQRVTLRCSPRSGDLSVYWYQQSLDQGLQFLIQYYNGEERAKGNILERFSAQQFPDLHSELNLSSLELGDSALYFCASSVGTGGFEQYFGPGTRLTVT.

The CDR3 DNA sequence: TGTGCCAGCAGCCCGGAACGACAGGGGGCGACTGGCTACACCTTC. Amino acids: CASSPERQGATGYTF. The chain combines TRBV7-9 with TRBJ1-2, with 10 bases identical to TRBD1. Trimming at V came to 5 bases and at J to 7 bases, leaving 10 bases not matched to a gene. This CDR3 spans 15 amino acids. Germline V gives CDR1 SEHNR, CDR2 FQNEAQ (reference sequence).

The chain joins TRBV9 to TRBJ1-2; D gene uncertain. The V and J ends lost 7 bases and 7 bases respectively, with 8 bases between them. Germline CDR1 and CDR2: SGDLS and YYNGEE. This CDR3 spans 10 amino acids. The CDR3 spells CASGYTGYTF. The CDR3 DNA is TGTGCCAGCGGTTACACTGGCTACACCTTC. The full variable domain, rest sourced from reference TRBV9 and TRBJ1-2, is DSGVTQTPKHLITATGQRVTLRCSPRSGDLSVYWYQQSLDQGLQFLIQYYNGEERAKGNILERFSAQQFPDLHSELNLSSLELGDSALYFCASGYTGYTFGSGTRLTVV.

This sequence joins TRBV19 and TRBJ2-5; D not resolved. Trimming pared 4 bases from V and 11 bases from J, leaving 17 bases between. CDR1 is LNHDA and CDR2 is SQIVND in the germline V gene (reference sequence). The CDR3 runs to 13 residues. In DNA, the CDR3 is TGTGCCAGTAGTAGAGAAAGAGAAGGAGAGCAGTACTTC. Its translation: CASSREREGEQYF.

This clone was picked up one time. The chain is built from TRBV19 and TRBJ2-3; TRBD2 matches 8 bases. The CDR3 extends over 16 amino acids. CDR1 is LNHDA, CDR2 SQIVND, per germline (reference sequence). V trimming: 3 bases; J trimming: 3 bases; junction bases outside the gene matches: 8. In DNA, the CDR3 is TGTGCCAGTAGTATTCGTGCCGGGACTAGGACAGATACGCAGTATTTT. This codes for CASSIRAGTRTDTQYF.

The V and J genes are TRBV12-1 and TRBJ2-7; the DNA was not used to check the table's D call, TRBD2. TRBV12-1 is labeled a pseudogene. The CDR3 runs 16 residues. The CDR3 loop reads CASSFGRAFPLYEQYF. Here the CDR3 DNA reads TGTGCCAGCAGCTTTGGGAGGGCCTTCCCATTGTACGAGCAGTACTTC.

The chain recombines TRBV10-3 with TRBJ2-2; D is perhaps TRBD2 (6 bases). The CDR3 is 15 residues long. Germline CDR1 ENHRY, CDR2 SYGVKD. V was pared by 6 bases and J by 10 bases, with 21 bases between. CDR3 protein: CAIRKISPSGVELFF. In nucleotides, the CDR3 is TGTGCCATCAGAAAGATTTCCCCATCGGGGGTGGAGCTGTTTTTT.

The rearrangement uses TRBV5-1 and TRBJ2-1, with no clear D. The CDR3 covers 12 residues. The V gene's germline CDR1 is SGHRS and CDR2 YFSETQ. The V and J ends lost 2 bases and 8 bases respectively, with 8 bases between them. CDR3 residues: CASSFNIDEQFF. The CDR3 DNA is TGCGCCAGCAGCTTTAACATTGATGAGCAGTTCTTC.